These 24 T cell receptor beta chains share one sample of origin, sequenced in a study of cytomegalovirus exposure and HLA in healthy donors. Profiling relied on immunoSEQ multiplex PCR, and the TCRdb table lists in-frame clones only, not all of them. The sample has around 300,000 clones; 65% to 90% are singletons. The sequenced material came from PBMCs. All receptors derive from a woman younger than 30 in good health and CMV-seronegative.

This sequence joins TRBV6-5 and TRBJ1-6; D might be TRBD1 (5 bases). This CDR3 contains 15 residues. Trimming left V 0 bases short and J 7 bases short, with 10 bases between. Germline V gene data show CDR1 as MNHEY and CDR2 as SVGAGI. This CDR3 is CASSYSTATNSPLHF. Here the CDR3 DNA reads TGTGCCAGCAGTTACTCGACAGCCACGAATTCACCCCTCCACTTT.

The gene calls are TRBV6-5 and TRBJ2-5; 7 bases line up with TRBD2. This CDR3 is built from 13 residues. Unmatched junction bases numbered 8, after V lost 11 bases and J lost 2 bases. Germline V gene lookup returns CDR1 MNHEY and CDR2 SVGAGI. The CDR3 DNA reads TGTGCCGTCCGGGAACTAGCGCAAGAGACCCAGTACTTC. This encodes CAVRELAQETQYF.

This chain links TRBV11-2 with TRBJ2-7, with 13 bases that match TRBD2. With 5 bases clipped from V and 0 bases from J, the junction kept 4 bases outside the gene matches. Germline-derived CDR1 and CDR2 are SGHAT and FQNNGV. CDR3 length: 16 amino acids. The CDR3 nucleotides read TGTGCCAGCAGCCCTACTAGCGGGGGGGCCTCCTACGAGCAGTACTTC. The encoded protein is CASSPTSGGASYEQYF.

CDR3 protein: CASSLGDRELGEAFF. Written as DNA, the CDR3 is TGCGCCAGCAGCCTAGGGGACAGGGAATTGGGTGAAGCTTTCTTT. The rearrangement joins TRBV5-1 to TRBJ1-1, with 9 nucleotides matching TRBD1. J lost 7 bases, V lost 4 bases, and 11 bases had no gene match. The CDR3 has 15 amino acids. CDR1 and CDR2 (germline): SGHRS, YFSETQ.

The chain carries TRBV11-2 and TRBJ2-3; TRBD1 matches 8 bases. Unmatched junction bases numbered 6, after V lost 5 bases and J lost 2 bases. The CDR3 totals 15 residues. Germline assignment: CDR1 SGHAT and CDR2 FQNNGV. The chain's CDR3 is CASSPRTGFTDTQYF. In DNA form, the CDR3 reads TGTGCCAGCAGCCCCCGGACAGGGTTCACAGATACGCAGTATTTT.

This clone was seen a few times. The CDR3 DNA reads TGCGCCAGCAGCTCAACAGGGTTCGAGCAGTACTTC. This codes for CASSSTGFEQYF. The gene calls are TRBV5-1 and TRBJ2-7, with D perhaps matching TRBD1 (6 bases). Germline lookup yields CDR1 SGHRS and CDR2 YFSETQ. The V end was cut by 3 bases, the J end by 6 bases, with 10 bases between. The CDR3 runs 12 residues.

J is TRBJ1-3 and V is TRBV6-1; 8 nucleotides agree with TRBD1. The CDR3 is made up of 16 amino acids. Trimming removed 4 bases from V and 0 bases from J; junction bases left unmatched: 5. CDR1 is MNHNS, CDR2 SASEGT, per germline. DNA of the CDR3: TGTGCCAGCAGTGCCGGGACAGGCCCCTCTGGAAACACCATATATTTT. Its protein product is CASSAGTGPSGNTIYF.

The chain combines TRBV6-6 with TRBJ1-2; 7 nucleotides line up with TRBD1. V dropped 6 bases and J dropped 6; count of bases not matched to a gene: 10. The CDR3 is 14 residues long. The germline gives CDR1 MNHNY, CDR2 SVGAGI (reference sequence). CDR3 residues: CASSTTGSINGYTF. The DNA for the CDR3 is TGTGCCAGCAGCACGACAGGGTCGATCAATGGCTACACCTTC.

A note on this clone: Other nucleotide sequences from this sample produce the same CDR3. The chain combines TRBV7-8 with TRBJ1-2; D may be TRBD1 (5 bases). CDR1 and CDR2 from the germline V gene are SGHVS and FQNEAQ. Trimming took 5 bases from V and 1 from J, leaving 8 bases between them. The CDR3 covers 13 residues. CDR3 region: CASSPDSNYGYTF. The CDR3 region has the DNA TGTGCCAGCAGCCCAGACAGTAACTATGGCTACACCTTC.

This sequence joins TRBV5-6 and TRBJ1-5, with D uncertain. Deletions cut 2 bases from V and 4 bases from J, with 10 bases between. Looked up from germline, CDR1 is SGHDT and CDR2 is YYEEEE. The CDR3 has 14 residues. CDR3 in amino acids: CASSFLASNQPQHF. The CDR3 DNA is TGTGCCAGCAGCTTTTTAGCCTCGAATCAGCCCCAGCATTTT.

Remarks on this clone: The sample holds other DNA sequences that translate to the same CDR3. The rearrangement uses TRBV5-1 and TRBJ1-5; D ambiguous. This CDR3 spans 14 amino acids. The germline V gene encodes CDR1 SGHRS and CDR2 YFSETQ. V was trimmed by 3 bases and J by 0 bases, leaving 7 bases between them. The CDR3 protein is CASSSGDSNQPQHF. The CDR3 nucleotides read TGCGCCAGCAGCTCCGGAGATAGCAATCAGCCCCAGCATTTT.

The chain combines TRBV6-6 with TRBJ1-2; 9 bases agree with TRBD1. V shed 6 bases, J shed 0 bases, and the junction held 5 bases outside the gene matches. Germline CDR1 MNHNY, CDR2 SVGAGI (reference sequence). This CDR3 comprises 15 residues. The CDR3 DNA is TGTGCCAGCAGCCCCGGGACAGGGACTAACTATGGCTACACCTTC. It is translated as CASSPGTGTNYGYTF.

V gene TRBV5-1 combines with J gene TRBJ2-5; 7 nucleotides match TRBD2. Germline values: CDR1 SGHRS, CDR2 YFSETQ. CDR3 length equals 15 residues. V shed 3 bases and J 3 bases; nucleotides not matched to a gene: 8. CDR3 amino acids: CASSYWSGTKETQYF. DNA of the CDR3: TGCGCCAGCAGCTATTGGAGCGGGACTAAAGAGACCCAGTACTTC.

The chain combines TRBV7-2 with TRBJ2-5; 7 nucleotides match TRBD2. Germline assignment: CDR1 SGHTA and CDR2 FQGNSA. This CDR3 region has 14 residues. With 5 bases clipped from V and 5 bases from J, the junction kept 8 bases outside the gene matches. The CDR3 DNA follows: TGTGCCAGCAGCCAAACCGCCGGGGGGGAGACCCAGTACTTC. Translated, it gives CASSQTAGGETQYF.

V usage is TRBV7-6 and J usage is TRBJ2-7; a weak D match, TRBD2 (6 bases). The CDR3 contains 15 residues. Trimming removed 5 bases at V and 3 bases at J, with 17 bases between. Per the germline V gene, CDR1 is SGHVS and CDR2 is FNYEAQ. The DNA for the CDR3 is TGTGCCAGCAGCCCCCCAGGGACTTCTCTCTACGAGCAGTACTTC. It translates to CASSPPGTSLYEQYF.

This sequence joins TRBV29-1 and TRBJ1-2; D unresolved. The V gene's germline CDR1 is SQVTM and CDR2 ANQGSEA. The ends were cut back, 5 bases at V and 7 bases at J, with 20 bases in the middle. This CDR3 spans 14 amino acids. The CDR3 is CSVMITPTAGGYTF. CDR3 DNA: TGCAGCGTTATGATCACGCCTACGGCGGGTGGCTACACCTTC.

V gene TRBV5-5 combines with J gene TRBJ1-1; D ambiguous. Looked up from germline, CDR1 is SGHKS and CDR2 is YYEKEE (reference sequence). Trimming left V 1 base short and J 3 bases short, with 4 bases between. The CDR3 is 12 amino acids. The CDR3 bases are TGTGCCAGCAGCTTGCAGGACACTGAAGCTTTCTTT. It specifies CASSLQDTEAFF.

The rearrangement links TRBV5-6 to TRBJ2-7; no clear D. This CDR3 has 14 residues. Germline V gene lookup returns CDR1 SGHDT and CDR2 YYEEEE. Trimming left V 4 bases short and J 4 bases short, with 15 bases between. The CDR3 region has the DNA TGTGCCAGCAGCCTCCGCTGGCATCCATACGAGCAGTACTTC. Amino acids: CASSLRWHPYEQYF. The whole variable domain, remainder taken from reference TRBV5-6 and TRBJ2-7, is DAGVTQSPTHLIKTRGQQVTLRCSPKSGHDTVSWYQQALGQGPQFIFQYYEEEERQRGNFPDRFSGHQFPNYSSELNVNALLLGDSALYLCASSLRWHPYEQYFGPGTRLTVT.

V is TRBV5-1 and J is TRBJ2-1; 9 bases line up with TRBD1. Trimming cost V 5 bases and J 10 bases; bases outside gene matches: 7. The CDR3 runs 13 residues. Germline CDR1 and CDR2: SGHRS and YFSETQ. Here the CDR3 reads CASSPPGQGEQFF. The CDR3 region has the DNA TGCGCCAGCAGTCCGCCGGGACAGGGAGAGCAGTTCTTC.

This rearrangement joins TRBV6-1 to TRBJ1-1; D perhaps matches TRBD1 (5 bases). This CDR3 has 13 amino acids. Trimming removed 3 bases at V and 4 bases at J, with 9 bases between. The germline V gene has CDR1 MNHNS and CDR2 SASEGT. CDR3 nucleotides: TGTGCCAGCAGTGACAGGGCAGCCACTGAAGCTTTCTTT. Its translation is CASSDRAATEAFF.

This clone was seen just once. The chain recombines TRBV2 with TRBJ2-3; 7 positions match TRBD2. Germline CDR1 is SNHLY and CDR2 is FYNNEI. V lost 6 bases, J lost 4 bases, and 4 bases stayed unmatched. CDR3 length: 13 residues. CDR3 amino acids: CASRREVSDTQYF. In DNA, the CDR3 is TGTGCCAGCAGACGGGAGGTATCAGATACGCAGTATTTT.

Here the CDR3 reads CASSPVQGITDTQYF. Here the CDR3 DNA reads TGCGCCAGCAGCCCAGTCCAGGGGATCACAGATACGCAGTATTTT. The chain joins TRBV5-1 to TRBJ2-3; maybe TRBD1 (6 bases). V lost 4 bases and J lost 2, with 14 bases in between. This CDR3 region has 15 residues. Germline V CDR1 and CDR2: SGHRS, YFSETQ.

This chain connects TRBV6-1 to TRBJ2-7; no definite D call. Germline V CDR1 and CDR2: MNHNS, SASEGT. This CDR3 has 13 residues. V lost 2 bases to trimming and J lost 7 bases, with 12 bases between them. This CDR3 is CASSERAEREQYF. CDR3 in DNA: TGTGCCAGCAGTGAACGAGCCGAACGGGAGCAGTACTTC.

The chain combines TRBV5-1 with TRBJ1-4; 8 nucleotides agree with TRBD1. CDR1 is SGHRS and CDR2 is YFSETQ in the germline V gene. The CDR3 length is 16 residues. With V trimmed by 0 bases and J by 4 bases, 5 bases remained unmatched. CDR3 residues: CASSLEQGAGNEKLFF. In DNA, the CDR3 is TGCGCCAGCAGCTTGGAGCAGGGGGCCGGTAATGAAAAACTGTTTTTT.